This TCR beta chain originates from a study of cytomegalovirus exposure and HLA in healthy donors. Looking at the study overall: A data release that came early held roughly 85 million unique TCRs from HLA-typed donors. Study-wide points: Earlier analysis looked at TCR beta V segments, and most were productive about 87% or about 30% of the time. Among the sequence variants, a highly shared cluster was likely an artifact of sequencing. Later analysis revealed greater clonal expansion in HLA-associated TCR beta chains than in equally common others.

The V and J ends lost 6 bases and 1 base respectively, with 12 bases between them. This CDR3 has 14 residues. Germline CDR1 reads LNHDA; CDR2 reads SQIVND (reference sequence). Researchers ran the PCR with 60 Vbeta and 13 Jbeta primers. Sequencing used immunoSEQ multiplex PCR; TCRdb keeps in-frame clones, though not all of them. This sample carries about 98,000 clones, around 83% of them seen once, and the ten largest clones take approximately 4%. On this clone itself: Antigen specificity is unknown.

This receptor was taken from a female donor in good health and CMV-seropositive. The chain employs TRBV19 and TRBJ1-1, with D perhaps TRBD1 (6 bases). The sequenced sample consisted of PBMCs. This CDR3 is CASSLGGPNTEAFF. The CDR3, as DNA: TGTGCCAGTAGCCTCGGGGGGCCGAACACTGAAGCTTTCTTT.